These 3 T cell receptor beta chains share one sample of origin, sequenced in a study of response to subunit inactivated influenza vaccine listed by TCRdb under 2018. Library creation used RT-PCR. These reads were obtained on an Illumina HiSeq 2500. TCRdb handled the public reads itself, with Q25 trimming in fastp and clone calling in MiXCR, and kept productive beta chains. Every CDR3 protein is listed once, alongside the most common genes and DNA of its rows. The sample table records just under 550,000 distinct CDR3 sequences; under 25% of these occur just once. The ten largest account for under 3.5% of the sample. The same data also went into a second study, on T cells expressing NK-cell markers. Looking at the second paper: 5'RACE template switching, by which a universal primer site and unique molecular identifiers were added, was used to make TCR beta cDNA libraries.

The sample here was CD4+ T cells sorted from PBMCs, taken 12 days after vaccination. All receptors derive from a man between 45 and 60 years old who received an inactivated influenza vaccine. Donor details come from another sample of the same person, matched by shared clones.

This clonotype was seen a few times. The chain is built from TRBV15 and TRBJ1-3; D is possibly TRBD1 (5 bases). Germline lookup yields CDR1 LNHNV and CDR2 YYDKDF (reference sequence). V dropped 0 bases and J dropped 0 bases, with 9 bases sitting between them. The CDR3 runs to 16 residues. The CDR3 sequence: CATSREGTASGNTIYF. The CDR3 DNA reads TGTGCCACCAGCAGAGAAGGGACGGCCTCTGGAAACACCATATATTTT. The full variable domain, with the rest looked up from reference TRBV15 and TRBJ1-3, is DAMVIQNPRYQVTQFGKPVTLSCSQTLNHNVMYWYQQKSSQAPKLLFHYYDKDFNNEADTPDNFQSRRPNTSFCFLDIRSPGLGDTAMYLCATSREGTASGNTIYFGEGSWLTVV.

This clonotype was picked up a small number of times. The DNA of the CDR3 is TGCAGTGCTAGAGATTTGCGGACTAGCGGGAGTTGGAATGAGCAGTTCTTC. Amino acids: CSARDLRTSGSWNEQFF. The chain employs TRBV20-1 and TRBJ2-1, with TRBD2 matching over 13 bases. The CDR3 is 17 amino acids. V was clipped by 0 bases and J by 7 bases; unmatched bases: 9. Germline-derived CDR1 and CDR2 are DFQATT and SNEGSKA (reference sequence).

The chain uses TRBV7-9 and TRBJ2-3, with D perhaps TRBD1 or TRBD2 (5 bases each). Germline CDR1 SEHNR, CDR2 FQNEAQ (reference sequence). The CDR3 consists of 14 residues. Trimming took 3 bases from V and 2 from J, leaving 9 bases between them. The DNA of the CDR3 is TGTGCCAGCAGCTTTGGGGGAACCACAGATACGCAGTATTTT. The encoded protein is CASSFGGTTDTQYF.